These 18 T cell receptor beta chains share one sample of origin, sequenced in a study of regulatory T cells in long-lasting Graves disease. Specified time point: persistent/refractory GD, antithyroid drugs over 5 years with positive TRAb. The TCR library was prepared using RNA isolated from PBMCs. Building of the TCR beta libraries involved iRepertoire HTBI primers and Arm-PCR of CDR3 regions. TCRdb redid the calling of the multiplex PCR reads with MiXCR, one entry per CDR3 protein. The sample carries 650,000 to 700,000 distinct CDR3 sequences, 30% recorded once. The material sequenced was peripheral blood mononuclear cells (PBMCs), taken when the disease was refractory, from a patient treated with antithyroid drugs. These receptors came from a female donor with Graves disease.

This rearrangement joins TRBV9 to TRBJ2-5, with D tentatively TRBD1 (7 bases). Germline V lookup: CDR1 SGDLS, CDR2 YYNGEE. V was trimmed by 2 bases and J by 5 bases, leaving 16 bases between them. The CDR3 is 15 amino acids. The CDR3, as DNA: TGTGCCAGCAGCGTCCCCCAGGGGGGTTCCGAGACCCAGTACTTC. Amino acid sequence: CASSVPQGGSETQYF.

The rearrangement uses TRBV11-2 and TRBJ1-2, with 10 bases fitting TRBD1. The length of the CDR3 is 17 residues. Germline V gives CDR1 SGHAT, CDR2 FQNNGV. Trimming at V came to 1 base and at J to 6 bases, leaving 11 bases not matched to a gene. CDR3 loop: CASSLVTTGQGPNGYTF. CDR3 DNA sequence: TGTGCCAGCAGCTTAGTAACTACGGGACAGGGGCCGAATGGCTACACCTTC.

This clonotype has at least ten counts. V and J are TRBV6-5 and TRBJ2-3; possible D gene TRBD2, 5 bases. Trimming removed 0 bases from V and 1 base from J, with 14 bases in between. Germline CDR1 is MNHEY and CDR2 is SVGAGI. There are 17 residues in the CDR3. In nucleotides, the CDR3 is TGTGCCAGCAGTTACTCAGCGACTATGCCTGGCACAGATACGCAGTATTTT. Translation: CASSYSATMPGTDTQYF.

The chain links TRBV3-1 to TRBJ1-5, with a possible D match to TRBD1 (5 bases). Per germline, CDR1 LGHDT and CDR2 YNNKEL (reference sequence). V was clipped by 0 bases and J by 0 bases, with 12 bases between them. The CDR3 extends over 17 amino acids. DNA for the CDR3: TGTGCCAGCAGCCAAGAGCAGGGAGGGTATAGCAATCAGCCCCAGCATTTT. It yields the protein CASSQEQGGYSNQPQHF.

The V call is TRBV6-4, the J call TRBJ2-7; D might be TRBD2 (7 bases). This CDR3 is 20 amino acids long. Germline CDR1 MRHNA, CDR2 SNTAGT. Trimming took 7 bases from V and 3 from J, leaving 34 bases between them. The CDR3 spells CASMVFFGGHTHPGGYEQYF. The CDR3 nucleotides are TGTGCCAGCATGGTCTTCTTTGGGGGGCATACACACCCGGGGGGCTACGAGCAGTACTTC.

The gene calls are TRBV3-1 and TRBJ1-1; D perhaps matches TRBD1 (5 bases). The CDR3 runs 14 residues. CDR1 is LGHDT, CDR2 YNNKEL, per germline (reference sequence). The germline V and J ends were trimmed by 6 bases and 4 bases, with 15 bases remaining between them. CDR3 in amino acids: CASSPRGRATEAFF. The CDR3 coding sequence is TGTGCCAGCAGTCCAAGGGGTAGGGCCACTGAAGCTTTCTTT.

The chain combines TRBV12-5 with TRBJ1-1; 8 bases are a match to TRBD1. This CDR3 has 14 amino acids. The ends lost 7 bases at V and 4 bases at J; junction bases unmatched: 8. Germline CDR1 LGHNT, CDR2 FRNRAP. CDR3 amino acids: CASEGTTGATEAFF. CDR3 DNA sequence: TGTGCTAGTGAGGGTACGACAGGGGCCACTGAAGCTTTCTTT.

The chain joins TRBV10-3 to TRBJ1-2; 12 bases agree with TRBD1. Germline V gene data show CDR1 as ENHRY and CDR2 as SYGVKD. The V and J ends lost 2 bases and 6 bases, in that order; junction bases with no gene match: 4. The CDR3 has 15 amino acids. CDR3 nucleotides: TGTGCCATCAGTGAGCCGGGACAGGGGGCTGATGGCTACACCTTC. Translating gives CAISEPGQGADGYTF.

The CDR3 region has the DNA TGTGCCAGCAGTTACGAGGCCGACTGGAGGCCCCAGCATTTT. This gives the protein CASSYEADWRPQHF. V is TRBV6-8 and J is TRBJ1-5, with D hard to call. CDR3 length equals 14 residues. CDR1 is MNHGY, CDR2 SAAAGT, per germline. V shed 2 bases and J shed 9 bases, with 14 bases lying between them.

The V call is TRBV12-3 or TRBV12-4, the J call TRBJ2-7; 9 bases line up with TRBD1. V lost 4 bases, J lost 4 bases, and 11 bases stayed unmatched. This CDR3 region has 16 residues. CDR3 in amino acids: CASSSFRDREGYEQYF. DNA for the CDR3: TGTGCCAGCAGTTCCTTCCGGGACAGGGAAGGGTACGAGCAGTACTTC.

The chain links TRBV7-2 to TRBJ1-5; 7 bases align to TRBD1. This CDR3 comprises 14 residues. The V and J ends lost 2 bases and 4 bases, in that order; junction bases with no gene match: 2. From germline, CDR1 is SGHTA and CDR2 FQGNSA. CDR3 protein: CASSLRDRNQPQHF. CDR3 nucleotides: TGTGCCAGCAGCTTAAGGGACAGAAATCAGCCCCAGCATTTT.

The chain is built from TRBV7-2 and TRBJ1-5; unclear D gene. V was shortened by 1 base and J by 0 bases, with 7 bases between the two germline ends. The CDR3 has 15 amino acids. Per germline, CDR1 SGHTA and CDR2 FQGNSA. The CDR3 nucleotides are TGTGCCAGCAGCTTAGTTGAGGGTAGCAATCAGCCCCAGCATTTT. Protein product: CASSLVEGSNQPQHF. The complete variable domain, with remaining parts taken from reference TRBV7-2 and TRBJ1-5, reads GAGVSQSPSNKVTEKGKDVELRCDPISGHTALYWYRQSLGQGLEFLIYFQGNSAPDKSGLPSDRFSAERTGGSVSTLTIQRTQQEDSAVYLCASSLVEGSNQPQHFGDGTRLSIL.

This clonotype was recorded a few times. The chain recombines TRBV29-1 with TRBJ2-7; D possibly corresponds to TRBD1 (5 bases). Germline V gene sequence: CDR1 SQVTM, CDR2 ANQGSEA. Trimming removed 6 bases from V and 6 bases from J, with 15 bases in between. There are 12 residues in the CDR3. The CDR3 DNA follows: TGCAGCGTGGTTATACAGGTTGGCGAGCAGTACTTC. Encoded protein: CSVVIQVGEQYF.

This clonotype was seen more than once but under ten times. The chain couples TRBV5-1 to TRBJ2-5, with 10 bases lining up with TRBD2. The CDR3 extends over 15 amino acids. Germline CDR1 SGHRS, CDR2 YFSETQ. Trimming removed 9 bases from V and 2 bases from J; junction bases left unmatched: 10. CDR3 in DNA: TGCGCCAAACGCCCTCCGGGACTAGCGCAAGAGACCCAGTACTTC. Its protein is CAKRPPGLAQETQYF.

In this sample, this clonotype turned up a few times. The rearrangement joins TRBV7-2 to TRBJ1-4, with 7 bases aligning to TRBD1. This CDR3 has 15 amino acids. The germline gives CDR1 SGHTA, CDR2 FQGNSA. Trimming removed 0 bases from V and 5 bases from J; junction bases left unmatched: 3. DNA of the CDR3: TGTGCCAGCAGCTTAGCTGTGACAGGGAATGAAAAACTGTTTTTT. Translated: CASSLAVTGNEKLFF.

This clonotype was counted between two and nine times. The J gene is TRBJ2-7, the V gene TRBV6-2 or TRBV6-3; tentatively, D is TRBD2 (7 bases). The CDR3 runs 17 residues. CDR1 and CDR2 from the germline V gene are MNHEY and SVGEGT. V lost 0 bases to trimming and J lost 0 bases, with 15 bases between them. The CDR3 DNA reads as TGTGCCAGCAGTTACTCGCGTCGGGGGGCATACTCCTACGAGCAGTACTTC. It yields the protein CASSYSRRGAYSYEQYF.

V is TRBV6-1 and J is TRBJ1-4; D is unresolved. CDR1 and CDR2 (germline): MNHNS, SASEGT. This CDR3 has 14 residues. Trimming left V 2 bases short and J 5 bases short, with 9 bases between. CDR3 amino acids: CASSEPRVNEKLFF. In DNA, the CDR3 is TGTGCCAGCAGTGAACCCAGAGTAAATGAAAAACTGTTTTTT.

The chain links TRBV20-1 to TRBJ2-5; 12 positions agree with TRBD2. CDR3 length: 16 amino acids. V lost 3 bases to trimming and J lost 4 bases; unmatched junction nucleotides: 9. The germline V gene has CDR1 DFQATT and CDR2 SNEGSKA (reference sequence). The CDR3 loop is CSASSPRGLAGETQYF. The CDR3 coding sequence is TGCAGTGCTAGTTCTCCTAGGGGACTAGCGGGAGAGACCCAGTACTTC.